A selection of T cell receptor beta chains follows, all from one sample in a study of blood T cell repertoires in COVID-19. Clones were read by immunoSEQ multiplex PCR, and TCRdb kept only the in-frame ones, dropping some. The table shows fewer than 350,000 clones, with around 89% occurring only once. Sequenced sample: peripheral blood. The origin of the receptors is a man in his forties or fifties with acute or convalescent COVID-19. Both conserved end residues are part of each CDR3. Fields, in order: V gene, clone size, J gene, D gene, CDR3 DNA, CDR3 protein. The D gene is left open where the match is weak. Expanded clones are given a class, and other clones once, few, many or no size at all.

v_gene: TRBV6-5; abundance: -; j_gene: TRBJ2-2; d_gene: -; CDR3nt: TGTGCCAGCAGTAGGGGTCGGAGGGCGACCGGGGAGCTGTTTTTT; CDR3aa: CASSRGRRATGELFF
v_gene: TRBV2; abundance: -; j_gene: TRBJ1-5; d_gene: TRBD1; CDR3nt: TGTGCCAGCAGTTTTGACAGGGAGAGGAGCAATCAGCCCCAGCATTTT; CDR3aa: CASSFDRERSNQPQHF
v_gene: TRBV28; abundance: -; j_gene: TRBJ2-2; d_gene: -; CDR3nt: TGTGCCAGCAGTTCCTTCCGAGGGGGGGCTTACACCGGGGAGCTGTTTTTT; CDR3aa: CASSSFRGGAYTGELFF
v_gene: TRBV6-4; abundance: -; j_gene: TRBJ1-5; d_gene: TRBD1; CDR3nt: TGTGCCAGCAGTGACAGGGGGCCGAACAATCAGCCCCAGCATTTT; CDR3aa: CASSDRGPNNQPQHF
v_gene: TRBV29-1; abundance: -; j_gene: TRBJ2-2; d_gene: -; CDR3nt: TGCAGCGTTGGAGGAACCGGGGAGCTGTTTTTT; CDR3aa: CSVGGTGELFF
v_gene: TRBV5-1; abundance: -; j_gene: TRBJ1-1; d_gene: -; CDR3nt: TGCGCCAGCAGCACGGACAGCGGGAACACTGAAGCTTTCTTT; CDR3aa: CASSTDSGNTEAFF
v_gene: TRBV30; abundance: -; j_gene: TRBJ2-7; d_gene: TRBD2; CDR3nt: TGTGCCTGGAGCGCGGGGGGTCTAGAGCAGTACTTC; CDR3aa: CAWSAGGLEQYF
v_gene: TRBV6-5; abundance: -; j_gene: TRBJ2-1; d_gene: -; CDR3nt: TGTGCCAGCAGTTATGGGGACACGTCGGAGCAGTTCTTC; CDR3aa: CASSYGDTSEQFF
v_gene: TRBV6-5; abundance: once; j_gene: TRBJ1-1; d_gene: -; CDR3nt: TGTGCCAGCAGTATCAGGGTGAACACTGAAGCTTTCTTT; CDR3aa: CASSIRVNTEAFF
v_gene: TRBV3-1/TRBV3-2; abundance: -; j_gene: TRBJ1-3; d_gene: -; CDR3nt: TGTGCCAGCAGCCCCGAGGGGGTGGGAAACACCATATATTTT; CDR3aa: CASSPEGVGNTIYF
v_gene: TRBV4-2; abundance: -; j_gene: TRBJ1-2; d_gene: -; CDR3nt: TGTGCCAGCAGCCACAGGGACTATGGCTACACCTTC; CDR3aa: CASSHRDYGYTF